These T cell receptor beta chains were read from a single sample in a study of T-cell memory formation after mild COVID-19. Each CDR3 protein gets one entry after TCRdb re-called the 5' RACE reads with MiXCR. The sample shows 550,000 to 700,000 distinct CDR3 sequences, roughly 18% of them seen only once. Sequenced sample: PBMCs or a T cell subset sorted from them (not recorded which). These receptors were taken from an adult woman who had mild COVID-19 (a few samples of this study predate the infection). Cell type and time point are not known. The CDR3 runs from the conserved cysteine through the conserved F or W. D genes are given only for firm matches. A clone size is listed for some rows: how often the clone was seen (once, few, many), or a class if it is expanded.

j_gene	len	d_gene	v_gene	abundance	CDR3nt	CDR3aa
TRBJ2-2	10	NA	TRBV27	NA	TGTGCCACTGCAGGGGCGGAGCTGTTTTTT	CATAGAELFF
TRBJ2-1	16	TRBD2	TRBV4-2	NA	TGTGCCAGCAGCCAGTATAGCGGGAGAGAGTACAATGAGCAGTTCTTC	CASSQYSGREYNEQFF
TRBJ2-1	16	NA	TRBV7-6	NA	TGTGCCAGCAGCGTACTACAGGGTCTCTCCTACAATGAGCAGTTCTTC	CASSVLQGLSYNEQFF
TRBJ1-5	15	NA	TRBV12-3/TRBV12-4	NA	TGTGCCAGCAGTTTCGAGGGAGGGAGCAATCAGCCCCAGCATTTT	CASSFEGGSNQPQHF
TRBJ2-1	15	TRBD2	TRBV20-1	NA	TGCAGTGCTAGAGGACTAGCGGGAGTGGGCGGTGAGCAGTTCTTC	CSARGLAGVGGEQFF
TRBJ1-1	17	TRBD1	TRBV18	few	TGTGCCAGCTCACCACCCCAGACAGGGGGCTTTAACACTGAAGCTTTCTTT	CASSPPQTGGFNTEAFF
TRBJ2-5	16	TRBD2	TRBV12-3/TRBV12-4	few	TGTGCCAGCAGTTTAGCGCAACGGGGGGGCCGGGAGACCCAGTACTTC	CASSLAQRGGRETQYF
TRBJ2-1	15	NA	TRBV20-1	NA	TGCAGTGCTAGAGATGGGGAAAAGCCCTACAATGAGCAGTTCTTC	CSARDGEKPYNEQFF
TRBJ2-7	13	NA	TRBV15	once	TGTGCCACCAGGCGGGACCGACCCTACGAGCAGTACTTC	CATRRDRPYEQYF
TRBJ2-5	18	NA	TRBV7-8	few	TGTGCCAGCAGCTCCCCCGGGGCAGGGGCAGTCTTATGGGAGACCCAGTACTTC	CASSSPGAGAVLWETQYF
TRBJ1-5	14	TRBD1	TRBV7-9	NA	TGTGCCAGCAGCCGGGGTCTTACAGGGGTGCCCCAGCATTTT	CASSRGLTGVPQHF
TRBJ1-1	17	TRBD1	TRBV18	NA	TGTGCCAGCTCGCCGCCGGGACAGGGTACCTCGAACACTGAAGCTTTCTTT	CASSPPGQGTSNTEAFF
TRBJ2-5	15	TRBD1	TRBV19	few	TGTGCCAGTAGTGGATCCGGGACAGGAGAAGAGACCCAGTACTTC	CASSGSGTGEETQYF
TRBJ1-5	14	NA	TRBV7-9	few	TGTGCCAGCAGCTCCAGCGGGAGCAATCAGCCCCAGCATTTT	CASSSSGSNQPQHF
TRBJ1-1	16	TRBD1	TRBV4-3	few	TGCGCCAGCAGCCAAGGGACAGGGGTCATGAACACTGAAGCTTTCTTT	CASSQGTGVMNTEAFF
TRBJ2-4	14	TRBD1	TRBV20-1	NA	TGCAGTGCTAGAAATAGACAGGGAAAAAACATTCAGTACTTC	CSARNRQGKNIQYF
TRBJ2-5	14	TRBD1	TRBV5-1	few	TGCGCCAGCAGCGGGGACAGGAGGTCAGAGACCCAGTACTTC	CASSGDRRSETQYF
TRBJ1-1	15	NA	TRBV6-5	few	TGTGCCAGCAGCCACCTTCTAACAACGAACACTGAAGCTTTCTTT	CASSHLLTTNTEAFF
TRBJ2-5	16	TRBD2	TRBV7-9	NA	TGTGCCAGCAGCCAGGGGGTAGCGGGGGAGCAAGAGACCCAGTACTTC	CASSQGVAGEQETQYF
TRBJ2-7	17	TRBD1	TRBV4-3	NA	TGCGCCAGCAGCCAAGAGGGTTGGGGACAGAGCTCCTACGAGCAGTACTTC	CASSQEGWGQSSYEQYF
TRBJ2-7	11	NA	TRBV3-1	many	TGTGCCAGCAGCCGCGGTGGCGAGCAGTACTTC	CASSRGGEQYF
TRBJ1-5	15	NA	TRBV5-6	NA	TGTGCCAGCAGCCTAATGGACGGGGTAGGGCAGCCCCAGCATTTT	CASSLMDGVGQPQHF
TRBJ2-1	12	NA	TRBV5-1	few	TGCGCCAGCAGCTTGTCACTGAGTGAGCAGTTCTTC	CASSLSLSEQFF
TRBJ2-1	17	TRBD2	TRBV25-1	NA	TGTGCCAGCAGTGACCTCTGGGACAGCGGGAGGGCCAATGAGCAGTTCTTC	CASSDLWDSGRANEQFF
TRBJ2-7	15	TRBD1	TRBV5-1	NA	TGCGCCAGCAGCCGTGGGGACAGGGGCTCCTACGAGCAGTACTTC	CASSRGDRGSYEQYF
TRBJ2-7	15	TRBD2	TRBV29-1	few	TGCAGCGTTGTTATAGCGGGAGCTGAATCCTACGAGCAGTACTTC	CSVVIAGAESYEQYF
TRBJ1-1	12	NA	TRBV10-3	NA	TGTGCCATAGGGGGGTGGAAGACTGAAGCTTTCTTT	CAIGGWKTEAFF
TRBJ2-2	18	NA	TRBV4-2	NA	TGTGCCAGCAGCCAAGGTGGACTGACAGATTCCTCTACCGGGGAGCTGTTTTTT	CASSQGGLTDSSTGELFF
TRBJ2-2	14	NA	TRBV20-1	many	TGCAGTGCTAGAATGGGGTCCAACGCCGGGGAGCTGTTTTTT	CSARMGSNAGELFF
TRBJ2-3	14	NA	TRBV9	NA	TGTGCCAGCAGCCCAGGGACTTTGGGAGATACGCAGTATTTT	CASSPGTLGDTQYF
TRBJ2-7	13	NA	TRBV3-1	NA	TGTGCCAGCAGCCAAGTTGACAGTAACGAGCAGTACTTC	CASSQVDSNEQYF
TRBJ1-5	13	NA	TRBV24-1	few	TGTGCCACGGCAGGGTATAGCAATCAGCCCCAGCATTTT	CATAGYSNQPQHF
TRBJ2-2	15	NA	TRBV12-3/TRBV12-4	NA	TGTGCCAGCAGCAGAGGGGAGTTCAGACCCGGGGAGCTGTTTTTT	CASSRGEFRPGELFF
TRBJ2-2	16	NA	TRBV5-1	NA	TGCGCCAGCAGCTTGGCCGGGGCGGCGAACACCGGGGAGCTGTTTTTT	CASSLAGAANTGELFF
TRBJ1-1	13	TRBD1	TRBV6-2/TRBV6-3	NA	TGTGCCAGCAGCCCCAACAGGGGGACTGAAGCTTTCTTT	CASSPNRGTEAFF
TRBJ1-5	16	NA	TRBV12-3/TRBV12-4	few	TGTGCCAGCAGTTTACGGGGTCTAGGTAGCAATCAGCCCCAGCATTTT	CASSLRGLGSNQPQHF
TRBJ2-1	14	TRBD2	TRBV11-2	NA	TGTGCCAGCACCCCGATGCGGGGGAACAATGAGCAGTTCTTC	CASTPMRGNNEQFF
TRBJ2-1	15	TRBD2	TRBV7-2	NA	TGTGCCAGGGGCGGACTAGCGGGAGATCAGGGGCGGCAGTTCTTC	CARGGLAGDQGRQFF
TRBJ2-1	16	NA	TRBV12-3/TRBV12-4	NA	TGTGCCAGCAGTCCGCACCGGGACAAGGGAGGTGCTGAGCAGTTCTTC	CASSPHRDKGGAEQFF
TRBJ2-7	12	NA	TRBV30	few	TGTGCCTGGAGTAGGACCATGGGTGAGCAGTACTTC	CAWSRTMGEQYF
TRBJ2-1	17	TRBD2	TRBV4-1	many	TGCGCCAGCAGCGGTCGACCCGGACTAGCGGACAACAATGAGCAGTTCTTC	CASSGRPGLADNNEQFF
TRBJ1-2	11	NA	TRBV30	NA	TGTGCCTGGAGTGGGGGCCGCCCGTTAACCTTC	CAWSGGRPLTF
TRBJ1-1	17	NA	TRBV20-1	few	TGCAGTGCTAGAGATGACAAGGCCCTAAGGAAGAACACTGAAGCTTTCTTT	CSARDDKALRKNTEAFF
TRBJ2-1	15	TRBD2	TRBV5-1	few	TGCGCCAGCAGCTTGGCGGGACTACCCAGCAATGAGCAGTTCTTC	CASSLAGLPSNEQFF
TRBJ2-2	17	TRBD1	TRBV27	NA	TGTGCCAGCAGTCGACAGGGGGCTTTTGCGAACACCGGGGAGCTGTTTTTT	CASSRQGAFANTGELFF
TRBJ1-1	12	NA	TRBV12-3/TRBV12-4	NA	TGTGCCAGCCAGACTTTTATCGCTGAAGCTTTCTTT	CASQTFIAEAFF
TRBJ2-2	17	NA	TRBV7-2	many	TGTGCCAGCAGCTTAGAAGGGGCTAGTGTGGGCACCGGGGAGCTGTTTTTT	CASSLEGASVGTGELFF
TRBJ2-2	15	NA	TRBV30	NA	TGTGCCTGGATATTCGGGCAGGGAAACACCGGGGAGCTGTTTTTT	CAWIFGQGNTGELFF
TRBJ2-1	15	NA	TRBV10-3	NA	TGTGCCATCAGTGTTGGGGAGCCCCTTTACAATGAGCAGTTCTTC	CAISVGEPLYNEQFF
TRBJ2-7	14	NA	TRBV7-8	few	TGTGCCAGCAGCTTATCGGAACAAGCCTACGAGCAGTACTTC	CASSLSEQAYEQYF
TRBJ2-3	17	TRBD2	TRBV7-3	NA	TGTGCCAGCAGCTTGACGGCGACTAGCGGTTTCACAGATACGCAGTATTTT	CASSLTATSGFTDTQYF
TRBJ2-7	13	NA	TRBV4-2	few	TGTGCCAGCAGCCAAGATCCGAACTACGAGCAGTACTTC	CASSQDPNYEQYF
TRBJ2-7	14	NA	TRBV7-2	few	TGTGCCAGCAGTCCACGGGGATGGCTCGGCGAGCAGTACTTC	CASSPRGWLGEQYF